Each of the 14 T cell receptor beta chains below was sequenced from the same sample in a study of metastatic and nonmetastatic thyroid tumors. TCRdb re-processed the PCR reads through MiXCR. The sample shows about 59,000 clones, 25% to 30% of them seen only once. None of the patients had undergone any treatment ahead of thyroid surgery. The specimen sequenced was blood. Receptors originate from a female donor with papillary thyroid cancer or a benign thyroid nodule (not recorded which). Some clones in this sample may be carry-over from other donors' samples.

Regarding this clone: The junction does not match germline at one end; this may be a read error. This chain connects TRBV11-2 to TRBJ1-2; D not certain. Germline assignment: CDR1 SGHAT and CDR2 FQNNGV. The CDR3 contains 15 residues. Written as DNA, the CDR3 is TGTGCCAGCAGCTCCTATGACCCAGGCAACTATGGCCACACCTTC. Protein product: CASSSYDPGNYGHTF.

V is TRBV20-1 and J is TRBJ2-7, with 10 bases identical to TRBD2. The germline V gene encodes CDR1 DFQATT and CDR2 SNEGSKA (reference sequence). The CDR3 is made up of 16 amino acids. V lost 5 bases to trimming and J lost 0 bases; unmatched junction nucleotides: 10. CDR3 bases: TGCAGTGCTCGCCCCGGGCTAGCGGGAGACTCCTACGAGCAGTACTTC. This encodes CSARPGLAGDSYEQYF.

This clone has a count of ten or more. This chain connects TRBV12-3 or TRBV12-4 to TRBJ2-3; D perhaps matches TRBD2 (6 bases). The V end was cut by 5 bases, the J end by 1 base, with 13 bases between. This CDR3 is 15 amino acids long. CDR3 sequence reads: CASSPGGSGTDTQYF. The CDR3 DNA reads TGTGCCAGCAGTCCCGGGGGTAGCGGCACAGATACGCAGTATTTT.

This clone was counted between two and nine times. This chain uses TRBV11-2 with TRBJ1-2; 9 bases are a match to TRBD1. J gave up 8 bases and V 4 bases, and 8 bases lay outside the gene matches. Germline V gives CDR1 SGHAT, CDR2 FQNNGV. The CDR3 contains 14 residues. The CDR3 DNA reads TGTGCCAGCAGCTCAGTGGGACAGGGAAGAGGCTACACCTTC. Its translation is CASSSVGQGRGYTF.

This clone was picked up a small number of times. The CDR3, as DNA: TGTGCCAGCAGTCCGGGACGAAGCTATGGCTACACCTTC. This codes for CASSPGRSYGYTF. The chain has TRBV27 and TRBJ1-2, with TRBD1 as a possible D gene (5 bases). CDR1 is MNHEY and CDR2 is SMNVEV in the germline V gene (reference sequence). Deletions cut 5 bases from V and 4 bases from J, with 11 bases between. This CDR3 spans 13 amino acids.

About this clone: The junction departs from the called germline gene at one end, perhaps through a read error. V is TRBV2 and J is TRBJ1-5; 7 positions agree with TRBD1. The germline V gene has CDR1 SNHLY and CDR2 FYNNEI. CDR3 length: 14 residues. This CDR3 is CARRTGASNQPQHF. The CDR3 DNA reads TGTGCCAGACGTACAGGGGCTAGCAATCAGCCACAGCATTTT.

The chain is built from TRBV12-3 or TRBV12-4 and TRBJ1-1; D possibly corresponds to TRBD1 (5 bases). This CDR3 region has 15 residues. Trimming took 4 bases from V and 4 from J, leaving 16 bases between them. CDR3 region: CASSSFSSRGTEAFF. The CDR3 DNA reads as TGTGCCAGCAGTTCTTTTTCATCAAGGGGCACTGAAGCTTTCTTT.

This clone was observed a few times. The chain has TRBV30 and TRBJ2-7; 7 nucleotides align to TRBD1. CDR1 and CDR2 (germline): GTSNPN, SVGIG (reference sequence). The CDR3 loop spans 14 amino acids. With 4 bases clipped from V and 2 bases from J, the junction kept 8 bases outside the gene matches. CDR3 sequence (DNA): TGTGCCTGGACTTCCGGGACAGCAACCTACGAGCAGTACTTC. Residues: CAWTSGTATYEQYF.

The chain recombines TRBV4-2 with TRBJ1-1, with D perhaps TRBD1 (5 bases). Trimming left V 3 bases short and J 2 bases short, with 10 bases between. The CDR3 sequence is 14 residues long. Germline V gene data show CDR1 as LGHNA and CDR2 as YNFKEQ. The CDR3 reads CASSHVQGNTEAFF. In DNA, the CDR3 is TGTGCCAGCAGCCATGTGCAGGGAAACACTGAAGCTTTCTTT.

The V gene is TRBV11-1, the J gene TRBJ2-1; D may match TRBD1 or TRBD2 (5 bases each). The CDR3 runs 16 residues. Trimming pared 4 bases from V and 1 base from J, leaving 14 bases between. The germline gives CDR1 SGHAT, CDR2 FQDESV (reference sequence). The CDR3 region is CASSSQVGGSYNEQFF. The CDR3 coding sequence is TGTGCCAGCAGCTCTCAAGTTGGGGGTTCCTACAATGAGCAGTTCTTC.

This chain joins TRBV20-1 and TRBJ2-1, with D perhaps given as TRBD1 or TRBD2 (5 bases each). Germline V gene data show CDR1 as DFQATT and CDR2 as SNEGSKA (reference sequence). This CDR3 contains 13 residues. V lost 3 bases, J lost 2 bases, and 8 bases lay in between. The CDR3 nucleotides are TGCAGTGCTAGCAGGGACCCCTACAATGAGCAGTTCTTC. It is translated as CSASRDPYNEQFF.

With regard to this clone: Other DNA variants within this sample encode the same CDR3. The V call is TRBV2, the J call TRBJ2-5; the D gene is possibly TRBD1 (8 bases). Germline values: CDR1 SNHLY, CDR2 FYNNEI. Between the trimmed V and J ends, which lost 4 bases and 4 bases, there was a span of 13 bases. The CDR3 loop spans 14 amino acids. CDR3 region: CASSGTGGAETQYF. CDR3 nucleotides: TGTGCCAGCAGTGGCACAGGGGGGGCAGAGACCCAGTACTTC.

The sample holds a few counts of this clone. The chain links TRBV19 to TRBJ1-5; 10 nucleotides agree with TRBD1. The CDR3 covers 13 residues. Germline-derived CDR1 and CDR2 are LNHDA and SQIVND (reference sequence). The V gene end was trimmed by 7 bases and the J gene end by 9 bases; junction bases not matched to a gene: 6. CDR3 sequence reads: CASKGQGRRPQHF. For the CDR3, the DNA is TGTGCCAGTAAGGGACAGGGGAGAAGGCCCCAGCATTTT.

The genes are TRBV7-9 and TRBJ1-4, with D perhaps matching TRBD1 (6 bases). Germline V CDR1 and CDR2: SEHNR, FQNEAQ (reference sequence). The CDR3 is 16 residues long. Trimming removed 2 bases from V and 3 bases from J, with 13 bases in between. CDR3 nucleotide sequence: TGTGCCAGCAGCTTAAGGGGGGGACTGCCTAATGAAAAACTGTTTTTT. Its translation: CASSLRGGLPNEKLFF.